This is a list of T cell receptor beta chains from one sample in a study of T-cell memory formation after mild COVID-19. TCRdb processed the 5' RACE reads anew with MiXCR; each CDR3 protein has one entry. This sample has around 400,000 distinct CDR3 sequences, with roughly 26% found just once. The source material was PBMCs or a T cell subset sorted from them (not recorded which). The receptors originated from an adult woman who had mild COVID-19 (a few samples of this study predate the infection). Cell type and time point are not known. CDR3s include the opening cysteine and the closing phenylalanine or tryptophan. The D gene is left open where the match is weak. Clone size, where shown, is once, few, many, or a class for clones that have expanded.

d_call clone_size j_call v_call cdr3_aa cdr3_nt
TRBD2 . TRBJ2-3 TRBV7-3 CASSPLGGVGTDTQYF TGTGCCAGCAGCCCGCTCGGGGGGGTGGGCACAGATACGCAGTATTTT
TRBD2 . TRBJ2-2 TRBV9 CASSQGTSGYNTGELFF TGTGCCAGCAGCCAAGGGACTAGCGGATACAACACCGGGGAGCTGTTTTTT
. many TRBJ2-1 TRBV7-3 CASSLIGGASYNEQFF TGTGCCAGCAGCTTAATAGGAGGGGCCTCCTACAATGAGCAGTTCTTC
. many TRBJ2-7 TRBV5-1 CASSLTGSSYEQYF TGCGCCAGCAGCCTCACAGGGAGCTCCTACGAGCAGTACTTC
. . TRBJ1-1 TRBV14 CASSQDLGTTEAFF TGTGCCAGCAGCCAAGATTTAGGGACCACTGAAGCTTTCTTT
TRBD1 . TRBJ1-2 TRBV7-9 CAIVQGLGYGYTF TGTGCCATCGTACAGGGGTTAGGCTATGGCTACACCTTC
. . TRBJ2-5 TRBV5-1 CASSSFNRIQETQYF TGCGCCAGCAGCTCCTTCAACAGGATCCAAGAGACCCAGTACTTC
. . TRBJ2-2 TRBV30 CAWTMQSTNTGELFF TGTGCCTGGACCATGCAGTCTACGAACACCGGGGAGCTGTTTTTT
TRBD1 . TRBJ2-5 TRBV6-5 CASRTGTGRETQYF TGTGCCAGCAGGACCGGGACAGGGAGAGAGACCCAGTACTTC
TRBD1 . TRBJ2-1 TRBV24-1 CATSDFNRGNEQFF TGTGCCACCAGTGATTTCAACAGGGGGAATGAGCAGTTCTTC
TRBD1 few TRBJ1-6 TRBV5-1 CASSISGQGTNSPLHF TGCGCCAGCAGCATATCCGGACAGGGAACTAATTCACCCCTCCACTTT
. . TRBJ2-2 TRBV10-3 CAISPASASQANTGELFF TGTGCCATCAGTCCGGCTAGCGCCAGCCAAGCGAACACCGGGGAGCTGTTTTTT
TRBD2 . TRBJ2-5 TRBV13 CASSLSLAGGGQETQYF TGTGCCAGCAGCTTATCTCTGGCGGGAGGAGGGCAAGAGACCCAGTACTTC
. few TRBJ1-1 TRBV7-9 CASSRTGYAEAFF TGTGCCAGCAGCCGCACGGGGTACGCTGAAGCTTTCTTT
TRBD1 few TRBJ2-7 TRBV5-6 CASRPGTDSYEQYF TGTGCCAGCAGACCCGGGACAGACTCCTACGAGCAGTACTTC
. . TRBJ1-1 TRBV2 CATEGDTEAFF TGTGCCACCGAGGGGGACACTGAAGCTTTCTTT
. . TRBJ1-5 TRBV6-2/TRBV6-3 CASSPALRGSDQPQHF TGTGCCAGCAGTCCCGCGTTAAGGGGCAGCGATCAGCCCCAGCATTTT
. . TRBJ1-4 TRBV7-9 CASSLRAGGGRRQNEKLFF TGTGCCAGCAGCTTAAGGGCCGGCGGCGGACGCCGTCAAAATGAAAAACTGTTTTTT
. . TRBJ2-5 TRBV5-1 CASSWTSGQFQETQYF TGCGCCAGCAGCTGGACCTCGGGGCAGTTCCAAGAGACCCAGTACTTC
TRBD2 many TRBJ2-3 TRBV12-3/TRBV12-4 CASSWGLAAGTDTQYF TGTGCCAGCAGTTGGGGACTAGCGGCGGGCACAGATACGCAGTATTTT
TRBD2 . TRBJ2-7 TRBV6-6 CASHRVGGLYEQYF TGTGCCAGCCACCGGGTGGGAGGGCTCTACGAGCAGTACTTC
. . TRBJ1-1 TRBV5-1 CASSLWGDGGTEAFF TGCGCCAGCAGCTTGTGGGGGGACGGGGGCACTGAAGCTTTCTTT
TRBD1 few TRBJ1-1 TRBV6-2/TRBV6-3 CASSGTGRGDTEAFF TGTGCCAGCAGTGGGACAGGGAGAGGGGACACTGAAGCTTTCTTT
. few TRBJ1-2 TRBV7-8 CASSPPPPGGFGYTF TGTGCCAGCAGCCCGCCGCCTCCGGGGGGCTTCGGCTACACCTTC
TRBD2 . TRBJ2-1 TRBV5-1 CASSSTSGGLSSYNEQFF TGCGCCAGCAGCTCGACTAGCGGGGGCCTTAGCTCCTACAATGAGCAGTTCTTC
. . TRBJ2-6 TRBV3-1 CASSSGLTGANVLTF TGTGCCAGCAGCTCAGGGTTAACTGGGGCCAACGTCCTGACTTTC
TRBD1 few TRBJ1-5 TRBV24-1 CATRQGAGQPQHF TGTGCCACCCGACAGGGGGCCGGTCAGCCCCAGCATTTT
. once TRBJ1-5 TRBV7-2 CASSPRALDSNQPQHF TGTGCCAGCAGCCCCAGAGCTCTGGACAGCAATCAGCCCCAGCATTTT
TRBD1 . TRBJ2-7 TRBV5-8 CASSLGDSTYEQYF TGTGCCAGCAGCTTGGGGGACAGCACCTACGAGCAGTACTTC
. few TRBJ2-1 TRBV27 CASSGLGKQFF TGTGCCAGCAGTGGACTGGGGAAGCAGTTCTTC
. . TRBJ1-4 TRBV5-1 CASAISTTNEKLFF TGCGCCAGCGCCATCTCTACAACTAATGAAAAACTGTTTTTT
. . TRBJ2-1 TRBV29-1 CSAGVGPYNEQFF TGCAGCGCTGGGGTAGGGCCCTACAATGAGCAGTTCTTC
TRBD2 few TRBJ2-3 TRBV5-1 CASSWSERGTWTDTQYF TGCGCCAGCAGCTGGTCCGAGCGGGGGACTTGGACAGATACGCAGTATTTT
. few TRBJ2-7 TRBV28 CASSLVSRPSSYEQYF TGTGCCAGCAGTTTAGTGTCCAGGCCTAGCTCCTACGAGCAGTACTTC
TRBD2 few TRBJ2-5 TRBV5-8 CASSFHPGLAKETQYF TGTGCCAGCAGCTTCCATCCGGGACTAGCGAAAGAGACCCAGTACTTC
TRBD1 . TRBJ2-3 TRBV24-1 CATSDWDRADTQYF TGTGCCACCAGTGACTGGGACAGGGCAGATACGCAGTATTTT
. few TRBJ2-3 TRBV7-9 CASSLGVEGDTDTQYF TGTGCCAGCAGCTTAGGTGTTGAGGGAGACACAGATACGCAGTATTTT
TRBD2 few TRBJ2-2 TRBV24-1 CATSARTSTRELFF TGTGCCACCAGTGCCCGGACTAGCACTAGGGAGCTGTTTTTT
TRBD2 . TRBJ2-1 TRBV24-1 CATSLPGLGNNEQFF TGTGCCACCAGCTTGCCGGGACTAGGGAATAATGAGCAGTTCTTC
. few TRBJ1-2 TRBV24-1 CATSDPPRDRGYTF TGTGCCACCAGTGATCCGCCGAGGGACCGAGGCTACACCTTC
. . TRBJ2-7 TRBV5-6 CASSLTEVYEQYF TGTGCCAGCAGCTTGACAGAAGTCTACGAGCAGTACTTC
. few TRBJ2-1 TRBV11-2 CASGPRGNEQFF TGTGCCAGCGGGCCTAGGGGCAATGAGCAGTTCTTC
. few TRBJ1-2 TRBV12-3/TRBV12-4 CASSIVGYGYTF TGTGCCAGCAGTATAGTCGGCTATGGCTACACCTTC
TRBD2 . TRBJ2-5 TRBV7-2 CASTSRRLASRETQYF TGTGCCAGCACTTCAAGGAGACTAGCATCCCGGGAGACCCAGTACTTC
. . TRBJ1-1 TRBV6-5 CASSFRTPNTEAFF TGTGCCAGCAGTTTTAGGACCCCGAACACTGAAGCTTTCTTT
TRBD1 few TRBJ2-7 TRBV7-2 CASSSPGQGLARDYEQYF TGTGCCAGCAGCTCACCGGGACAGGGACTCGCTCGTGACTACGAGCAGTACTTC